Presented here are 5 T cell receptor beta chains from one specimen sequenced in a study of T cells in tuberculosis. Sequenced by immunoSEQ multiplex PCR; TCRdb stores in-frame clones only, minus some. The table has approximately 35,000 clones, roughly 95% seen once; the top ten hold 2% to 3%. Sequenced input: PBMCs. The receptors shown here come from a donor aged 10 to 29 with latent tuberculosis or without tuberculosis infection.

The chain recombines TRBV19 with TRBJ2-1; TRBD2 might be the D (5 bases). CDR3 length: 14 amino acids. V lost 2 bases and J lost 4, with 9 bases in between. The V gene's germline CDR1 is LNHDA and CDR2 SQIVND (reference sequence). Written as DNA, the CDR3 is TGTGCCAGTAGTATACAACGGGGATACAATGAGCAGTTCTTC. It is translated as CASSIQRGYNEQFF.

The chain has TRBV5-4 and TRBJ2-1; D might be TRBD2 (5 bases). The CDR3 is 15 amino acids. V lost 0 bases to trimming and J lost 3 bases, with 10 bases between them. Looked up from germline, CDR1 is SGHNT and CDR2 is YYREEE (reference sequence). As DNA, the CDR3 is TGTGCCAGCAGCTTGGAATCTAGCAGCTACAATGAGCAGTTCTTC. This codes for CASSLESSSYNEQFF.

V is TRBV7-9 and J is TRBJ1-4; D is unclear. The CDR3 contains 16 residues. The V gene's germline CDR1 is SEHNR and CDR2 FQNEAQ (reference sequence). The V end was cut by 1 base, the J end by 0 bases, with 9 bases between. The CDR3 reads CASSLDRQATNEKLFF. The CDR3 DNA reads TGTGCCAGCAGCTTAGATCGGCAGGCAACTAATGAAAAACTGTTTTTT. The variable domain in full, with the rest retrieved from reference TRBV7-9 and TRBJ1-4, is DTGVSQNPRHKITKRGQNVTFRCDPISEHNRLYWYRQTLGQGPEFLTYFQNEAQLEKSRLLSDRFSAERPKGSFSTLEIQRTEQGDSAMYLCASSLDRQATNEKLFFGSGTQLSVL.

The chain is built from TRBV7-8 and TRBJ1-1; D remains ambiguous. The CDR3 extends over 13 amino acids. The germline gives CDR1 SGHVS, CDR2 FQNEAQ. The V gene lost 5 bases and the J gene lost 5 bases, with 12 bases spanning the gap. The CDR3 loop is CASSGVSGTEAFF. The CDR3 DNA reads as TGTGCCAGCAGCGGAGTTTCGGGAACTGAAGCTTTCTTT.

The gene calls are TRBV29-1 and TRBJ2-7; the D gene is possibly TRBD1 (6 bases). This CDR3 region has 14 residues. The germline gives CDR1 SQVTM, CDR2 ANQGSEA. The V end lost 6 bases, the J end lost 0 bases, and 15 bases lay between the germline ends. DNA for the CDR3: TGCAGCGTAGAGATCCGGGACATCTCCTACGAGCAGTACTTC. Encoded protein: CSVEIRDISYEQYF.